Following are 23 T cell receptor beta chains from one sample sequenced in a study of cytomegalovirus exposure and HLA in healthy donors. PCR amplification relied on 60 Vbeta primers (plus 13 Jbeta primers). Sequencing used immunoSEQ multiplex PCR; TCRdb keeps in-frame clones, though not all of them. The repertoire consists of about 130,000 clones, with about 74% occurring once and the leading ten covering approximately 7%. The specimen sequenced was PBMCs. These receptors all come from a male donor in good health and CMV-seronegative.

The chain links TRBV10-3 to TRBJ1-6; 7 nucleotides line up with TRBD1. The CDR3 spans 16 residues. Germline-derived CDR1 and CDR2 are ENHRY and SYGVKD. The junction had 10 bases not matched to a gene; V was cut back by 0 bases and J by 11 bases. CDR3 loop: CAISESTRGARTPLHF. The DNA for the CDR3 is TGTGCCATCAGTGAGTCCACCAGGGGGGCTCGGACACCCCTCCACTTT.

Concerning this clone: The junction departs from the called germline gene at one end, perhaps through a read error. In nucleotides, the CDR3 is TGTTCCAGCAGTATTAAGGACAGCACTGAAGCTTTCTTT. It yields the protein CSSSIKDSTEAFF. This chain uses TRBV7-9 with TRBJ1-1, with a weak D call TRBD1 (6 bases). From germline, CDR1 is SEHNR and CDR2 FQNEAQ (reference sequence). CDR3 size: 13 residues.

The V and J genes are TRBV29-1 and TRBJ2-1, with 12 bases identical to TRBD2. Trimming cost V 4 bases and J 6 bases; bases outside gene matches: 4. The CDR3 loop spans 14 amino acids. Germline V lookup: CDR1 SQVTM, CDR2 ANQGSEA. CDR3: CSVVGGLAGNEQFF. The CDR3 nucleotides read TGCAGCGTTGTGGGGGGACTAGCGGGCAATGAGCAGTTCTTC.

The rearrangement joins TRBV4-3 to TRBJ2-7; 7 bases are shared with TRBD1. The germline CDR1 and CDR2 sequences are LGHNA and YSLEER. This CDR3 spans 15 amino acids. Trimming removed 0 bases from V and 6 bases from J; junction bases left unmatched: 8. The CDR3 is CASSQDSDRVGEQYF. CDR3 sequence (DNA): TGCGCCAGCAGCCAAGATAGCGACAGGGTGGGCGAGCAGTACTTC.

This clone was picked up a small number of times. This chain joins TRBV18 and TRBJ1-4; 8 bases line up with TRBD1. CDR1 is KGHSH and CDR2 is LQKENI in the germline V gene. The CDR3 length is 11 residues. V lost 9 bases, J lost 8 bases, and 2 bases stayed unmatched. For the CDR3, the DNA is TGTGCCAGTCGACAGGGGGAAAAACTGTTTTTT. It translates to CASRQGEKLFF.

This rearrangement joins TRBV13 to TRBJ2-7, with 9 bases matching TRBD1. The V gene's germline CDR1 is PRHDT and CDR2 FYEKMQ (reference sequence). The CDR3 runs to 15 residues. The V segment lost 0 bases and the J segment 5 bases; nucleotides outside the gene matches: 5. In nucleotides, the CDR3 is TGTGCCAGCAGCTTAGGAGGGACAGGGTTCAACGAGCAGTACTTC. Its translation is CASSLGGTGFNEQYF. Filled out from reference TRBV13 and TRBJ2-7, the complete variable domain reads AAGVIQSPRHLIKEKRETATLKCYPIPRHDTVYWYQQGPGQDPQFLISFYEKMQSDKGSIPDRFSAQQFSDYHSELNMSSLELGDSALYFCASSLGGTGFNEQYFGPGTRLTVT.

The V call is TRBV27, the J call TRBJ2-1; TRBD2 agrees at 10 bases. Germline lookup yields CDR1 MNHEY and CDR2 SMNVEV (reference sequence). V shed 6 bases and J 8 bases; nucleotides not matched to a gene: 10. The length of the CDR3 is 15 residues. CDR3 DNA: TGTGCCAGCAGCCGGAGGACTAGCGGAACCGATGAGCAGTTCTTC. It specifies CASSRRTSGTDEQFF.

This chain connects TRBV18 to TRBJ2-2; 14 nucleotides align to TRBD2. CDR1 KGHSH and CDR2 LQKENI come from the germline V gene. This CDR3 has 18 residues. J was trimmed by 4 bases and V by 1 base; bases with no gene match: 5. The CDR3, as DNA: TGTGCCAGCTCACCACAGACTAGCGGGAGGGCAAGCACCGGGGAGCTGTTTTTT. It codes for CASSPQTSGRASTGELFF.

The V and J genes are TRBV7-8 and TRBJ2-1; possibly TRBD2 for D (7 bases). This CDR3 comprises 18 residues. Germline CDR1 SGHVS, CDR2 FQNEAQ. Trimming took 9 bases from V and 0 from J, leaving 24 bases between them. The CDR3 region is CASTVGGVILSSYNEQFF. CDR3 coding DNA: TGTGCCAGTACCGTAGGGGGGGTAATTCTAAGCTCCTACAATGAGCAGTTCTTC.

The chain is built from TRBV6-1 and TRBJ1-3; possible D gene TRBD1, 6 bases. Germline V gene sequence: CDR1 MNHNS, CDR2 SASEGT. This CDR3 is built from 15 residues. Trimming shortened V by 1 base and J by 0 bases, and 7 bases separated the two germline ends. The CDR3 coding sequence is TGTGCCAGCAGTGAAGGGGGACACTCTGGAAACACCATATATTTT. It specifies CASSEGGHSGNTIYF.

This clone came up once. This chain uses TRBV5-5 with TRBJ2-7; weak D call: TRBD2 (6 bases). Trimming removed 3 bases at V and 4 bases at J, with 11 bases between. CDR1 and CDR2 (germline): SGHKS, YYEKEE (reference sequence). The CDR3 contains 13 residues. CDR3 region: CASSWRDSYEQYF. CDR3 coding DNA: TGTGCCAGCAGCTGGCGGGACTCTTACGAGCAGTACTTC.

The gene calls are TRBV7-8 and TRBJ2-2; 13 nucleotides line up with TRBD2. V trimming: 4 bases; J trimming: 7 bases; junction bases outside the gene matches: 3. This CDR3 spans 15 amino acids. CDR1 SGHVS and CDR2 FQNEAQ come from the germline V gene. The DNA of the CDR3 is TGTGCCAGCAGCTGGACTAGCGGGAGAGGCGGGGAGCTGTTTTTT. Amino acids: CASSWTSGRGGELFF.

This chain links TRBV28 with TRBJ1-2; the D is unclear. Germline lookup yields CDR1 MDHEN and CDR2 SYDVKM. The V gene lost 3 bases and the J gene lost 12 bases, with 17 bases spanning the gap. This CDR3 contains 13 residues. CDR3 sequence (DNA): TGTGCCAGCAGTTTGCCCGGGTTCTACCGGAACACCTTC. Translating it yields CASSLPGFYRNTF.

The chain combines TRBV5-4 with TRBJ2-2, with 8 bases identical to TRBD1. Germline CDR1 reads SGHNT; CDR2 reads YYREEE (reference sequence). The trim removed 6 bases at V and 3 bases at J, leaving 16 bases unmatched. The CDR3 has 18 residues. Here the CDR3 DNA reads TGTGCCAGCACCCCACAGGGGGGCGCGAGATCATACACCGGGGAGCTGTTTTTT. Its translation: CASTPQGGARSYTGELFF.

This chain connects TRBV10-3 to TRBJ2-3, with unresolved D. In germline, CDR1 is ENHRY, CDR2 SYGVKD. V was pared by 8 bases and J by 1 base, with 10 bases between. CDR3 length: 13 residues. The CDR3 DNA follows: TGTGCCATCCTGGCAGGCGGCACAGATACGCAGTATTTT. It is translated as CAILAGGTDTQYF.

The chain joins TRBV9 to TRBJ1-1; 12 nucleotides agree with TRBD1. Germline V lookup: CDR1 SGDLS, CDR2 YYNGEE. The V and J ends lost 4 bases and 7 bases, in that order; junction bases with no gene match: 8. There are 15 residues in the CDR3. CDR3 DNA: TGTGCCAGCAGCTTCGGGACAGGGGGCGAGGGTGAAGCTTTCTTT. Protein: CASSFGTGGEGEAFF.

The chain couples TRBV5-1 to TRBJ1-1; 8 positions agree with TRBD1. The trim removed 0 bases at V and 8 bases at J, leaving 6 bases unmatched. The CDR3 sequence is 14 residues long. Germline loops: CDR1 SGHRS, CDR2 YFSETQ. In DNA form, the CDR3 reads TGCGCCAGCAGCTTGGGGGACAGGAGCTTCGAAGCTTTCTTT. It encodes CASSLGDRSFEAFF. The whole variable domain, remainder taken from reference TRBV5-1 and TRBJ1-1, is KAGVTQTPRYLIKTRGQQVTLSCSPISGHRSVSWYQQTPGQGLQFLFEYFSETQRNKGNFPGRFSGRQFSNSRSEMNVSTLELGDSALYLCASSLGDRSFEAFFGQGTRLTVV.

The chain links TRBV5-1 to TRBJ1-2; 7 nucleotides agree with TRBD1. Germline-derived CDR1 and CDR2 are SGHRS and YFSETQ. The V segment lost 0 bases and the J segment 1 base; nucleotides outside the gene matches: 3. The CDR3 has 15 amino acids. Here the CDR3 DNA reads TGCGCCAGCAGCTTGGTACAGGGGAGTAACTATGGCTACACCTTC. It encodes CASSLVQGSNYGYTF.

The chain couples TRBV18 to TRBJ2-5; perhaps TRBD2 as D (5 bases). Germline V gene sequence: CDR1 KGHSH, CDR2 LQKENI. The CDR3 runs 16 residues. V was trimmed by 3 bases and J by 2 bases, leaving 16 bases between them. The CDR3 DNA is TGTGCCAGCTCACCGAGACCTACTCCGGGGCAAGAGACCCAGTACTTC. Protein product: CASSPRPTPGQETQYF.

This clone occurred a few times. The chain carries TRBV27 and TRBJ2-7, with 9 positions matching TRBD1. This CDR3 has 13 residues. Germline loops: CDR1 MNHEY, CDR2 SMNVEV (reference sequence). Unmatched junction bases numbered 5, after V lost 5 bases and J lost 6 bases. This CDR3 is CASSPRDRAEQYF. The CDR3 DNA sequence: TGTGCCAGCAGTCCGAGGGACAGGGCCGAGCAGTACTTC.

J is TRBJ2-5 and V is TRBV5-4; D might be TRBD2 (6 bases). Trimming removed 4 bases at V and 5 bases at J, with 15 bases between. CDR1 SGHNT and CDR2 YYREEE come from the germline V gene (reference sequence). The CDR3 spans 14 residues. The CDR3 loop is CASSGGLLGETQYF. CDR3 DNA sequence: TGTGCCAGCAGCGGGGGACTCCTGGGGGAGACCCAGTACTTC.

This clone was found a few times. This chain joins TRBV27 and TRBJ1-2, with 8 nucleotides matching TRBD1. The CDR3 has 15 amino acids. With 6 bases clipped from V and 4 bases from J, the junction kept 10 bases outside the gene matches. Germline V gene lookup returns CDR1 MNHEY and CDR2 SMNVEV (reference sequence). CDR3 residues: CASSFQGAGSYGYTF. The CDR3 nucleotides read TGTGCCAGCAGCTTCCAGGGGGCAGGGAGCTATGGCTACACCTTC.

The J gene is TRBJ2-1, the V gene TRBV30; D remains ambiguous. The length of the CDR3 is 11 residues. Germline V lookup: CDR1 GTSNPN, CDR2 SVGIG (reference sequence). The V gene lost 3 bases and the J gene lost 6 bases, with 6 bases spanning the gap. CDR3 bases: TGTGCCTGGAGCGGGTCCAATGAGCAGTTCTTC. Translated: CAWSGSNEQFF.